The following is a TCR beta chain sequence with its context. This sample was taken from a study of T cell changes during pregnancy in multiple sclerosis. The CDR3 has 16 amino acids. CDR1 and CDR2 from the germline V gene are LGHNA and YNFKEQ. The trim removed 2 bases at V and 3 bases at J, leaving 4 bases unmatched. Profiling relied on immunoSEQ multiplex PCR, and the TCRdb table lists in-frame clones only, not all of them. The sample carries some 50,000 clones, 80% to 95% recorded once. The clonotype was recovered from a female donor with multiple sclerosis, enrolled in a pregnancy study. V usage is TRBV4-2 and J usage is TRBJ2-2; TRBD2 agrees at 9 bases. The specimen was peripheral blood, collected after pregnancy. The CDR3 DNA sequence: TGTGCCAGCAGCCAAACCGAGCGGGGGGACACCGGGGAGCTGTTTTTT. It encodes CASSQTERGDTGELFF.